A selection of T cell receptor beta chains follows, all from one sample in a study of blood T cell repertoires in COVID-19. The protocol was immunoSEQ multiplex PCR, while the TCRdb copy is restricted to in-frame clones and leaves out a portion. The table records approximately 200,000 clones, roughly 80% of them present only once. Sequencing input: peripheral blood. All receptors come from a woman aged 55-70 years with acute or convalescent COVID-19. Both conserved end residues are part of each CDR3. The order of the fields is V gene, D gene, J gene, clone size, CDR3 DNA, CDR3 protein. The D gene is left open where the match is weak. Some rows have no size entry. The others give once, few or many, or a class for an expanded clone.

V: TRBV6-6
D: TRBD1
J: TRBJ1-2
size: .
DNA: TGTGCCGTTAGCCTCCGACAGGGGGGTAACTATGGCTACACCTTC
CDR3: CAVSLRQGGNYGYTF

V: TRBV3-1/TRBV3-2
D: TRBD1
J: TRBJ1-2
size: .
DNA: TGTGCCAGCGGACAGGGAATCTATGGCTACACCTTC
CDR3: CASGQGIYGYTF

V: TRBV7-2
D: TRBD1
J: TRBJ1-2
size: once
DNA: TGTGCCAGCAAGATTACAGGGGTGGACTATGGCTACACCTTC
CDR3: CASKITGVDYGYTF

V: TRBV27
D: TRBD1
J: TRBJ1-5
size: .
DNA: TGTGCCAGCAGTAGGGACAGGGGGCAGTTAGGGCCCCAGCATTTT
CDR3: CASSRDRGQLGPQHF

V: TRBV19
D: .
J: TRBJ1-1
size: once
DNA: TGTGCCAGTCGTGCGAGGACAGACATGGGGGACACTGAAGCTTTCTTT
CDR3: CASRARTDMGDTEAFF

V: TRBV28
D: TRBD1
J: TRBJ1-6
size: .
DNA: TGTGCCAGCAGATACAGAGACAGGGGGCTAGGGTCACCCCTCCACTTT
CDR3: CASRYRDRGLGSPLHF

V: TRBV6-5
D: .
J: TRBJ1-1
size: .
DNA: TGTGCCAGCAGCCCAACAGAGATTCACACTGAAGCTTTCTTT
CDR3: CASSPTEIHTEAFF

V: TRBV6-1
D: TRBD1
J: TRBJ1-1
size: .
DNA: TGTGCCAGCAGTGAGGGACAGGCCAACACTGAAGCTTTCTTT
CDR3: CASSEGQANTEAFF

V: TRBV5-6
D: TRBD1
J: TRBJ2-5
size: .
DNA: TGTGCCAGCAGCTTGGGGGGACAGGGATGGCAAGAGACCCAGTACTTC
CDR3: CASSLGGQGWQETQYF

V: TRBV10-3
D: TRBD1
J: TRBJ1-4
size: .
DNA: TGTGCCATCAGTGAGGGGACAGGACTGAATGAAAAACTGTTTTTT
CDR3: CAISEGTGLNEKLFF

V: TRBV27
D: TRBD1
J: TRBJ1-1
size: .
DNA: TGTGCCAGCAGTCTCTCGTCAGGGGGTGGTACTGAAGCTTTCTTT
CDR3: CASSLSSGGGTEAFF

V: TRBV4-1
D: .
J: TRBJ2-7
size: .
DNA: TGCGCCAGCAGCCGGACTCAGGGGTACTGGTACGAGCAGTACTTC
CDR3: CASSRTQGYWYEQYF

V: TRBV7-2
D: TRBD1
J: TRBJ1-1
size: few
DNA: TGTGCCAGCAGCCCCAAGGGACAGGGGACTGAAGCTTTCTTT
CDR3: CASSPKGQGTEAFF

V: TRBV13
D: .
J: TRBJ2-3
size: .
DNA: TGTGCCAGCAGCAGGCGGACAGGGAGGGGAACAGATACGCAGTATTTT
CDR3: CASSRRTGRGTDTQYF

V: TRBV14
D: .
J: TRBJ1-6
size: .
DNA: TGTGCCAGCAGCCAGGGGCCCAATTCACCCCTCCACTTT
CDR3: CASSQGPNSPLHF

V: TRBV12-5
D: .
J: TRBJ1-4
size: .
DNA: TGTGCTAGTGGCTCAGGGGATACTAATGAAAAACTGTTTTTT
CDR3: CASGSGDTNEKLFF

V: TRBV3-1/TRBV3-2
D: .
J: TRBJ1-1
size: .
DNA: TGTGCCAGCAGCCAAGATTGGCGGTCGCCTGAAGCTTTCTTT
CDR3: CASSQDWRSPEAFF

V: TRBV5-1
D: TRBD1
J: TRBJ2-1
size: .
DNA: TGCGCCAGCAGCTCGGTGCCGGGACAGGGGTACAATGAGCAGTTCTTC
CDR3: CASSSVPGQGYNEQFF

V: TRBV23-1
D: .
J: TRBJ2-7
size: once
DNA: TGCGCCAGCACCCCGAAGGTCCGCAGGGGCCGGTCCGAGCAGTACTTC
CDR3: CASTPKVRRGRSEQYF

V: TRBV15
D: .
J: TRBJ1-2
size: .
DNA: TGTGCCACCAGCAGTCGAGCTAACTATGGCTACACCTTC
CDR3: CATSSRANYGYTF

V: TRBV7-2
D: .
J: TRBJ1-3
size: few
DNA: TGTGCCAGCAGCTTAGGGGAGGGGGTATTTCGAAACACCATATATTTT
CDR3: CASSLGEGVFRNTIYF

V: TRBV5-1
D: .
J: TRBJ2-1
size: .
DNA: TGCGCCAGTGGCATTGGGAGTTACAATGAGCAGTTCTTC
CDR3: CASGIGSYNEQFF

V: TRBV5-4
D: .
J: TRBJ1-1
size: .
DNA: TGTGCCAGCAGCTTGGGAGACTTAGAGGCTTTCTTT
CDR3: CASSLGDLEAFF

V: TRBV19
D: .
J: TRBJ1-5
size: .
DNA: TGTGCCAGTAGTATAGATCGGAGCGGATCGGGTCAGCCCCAGCATTTT
CDR3: CASSIDRSGSGQPQHF

V: TRBV29-1
D: .
J: TRBJ2-2
size: .
DNA: TGCAGCGTTGGTGGAGTTGCGGGGGGGGAGCTGTTTTTT
CDR3: CSVGGVAGGELFF

V: TRBV5-4
D: TRBD1
J: TRBJ2-1
size: .
DNA: TGTGCCAGCAGCCCCGACAGGGCGGAGCAGTTCTTC
CDR3: CASSPDRAEQFF

V: TRBV6-1
D: TRBD1
J: TRBJ1-5
size: .
DNA: TGTGCCAGCAGTGGAAGGACAGGGGGCACGGGCAATCAGCCCCAGCATTTT
CDR3: CASSGRTGGTGNQPQHF

V: TRBV30
D: TRBD2
J: TRBJ2-2
size: .
DNA: TGTGCCTGGAGTGTACTAGCGGGGGCGCACACCGGGGAGCTGTTTTTT
CDR3: CAWSVLAGAHTGELFF

V: TRBV3-1/TRBV3-2
D: TRBD1
J: TRBJ2-1
size: once
DNA: TGTGCCAGCAGCCAAGGGGACAGGGGTCCGATGAAGCAGTTCTTC
CDR3: CASSQGDRGPMKQFF

V: TRBV5-6
D: .
J: TRBJ1-1
size: .
DNA: TGTGCCAGCAGCGGGCGGGGGTCCATGAACACTGAAGCTTTCTTT
CDR3: CASSGRGSMNTEAFF

V: TRBV2
D: .
J: TRBJ2-2
size: .
DNA: TGTGCCAGCAGTGAAGAAACAACTAGAAGTCGGGCCGGGGAGCTGTTTTTT
CDR3: CASSEETTRSRAGELFF

V: TRBV19
D: .
J: TRBJ2-2
size: .
DNA: TGTGCCAGTAGTCCGTCCCTACAAATGAGGGCCGGGGAGCTGTTTTTT
CDR3: CASSPSLQMRAGELFF

V: TRBV7-2
D: .
J: TRBJ2-5
size: .
DNA: TGTGCCAGCAGTCTCGGGGGAAGAGAGACCCAGTACTTC
CDR3: CASSLGGRETQYF

V: TRBV4-1
D: TRBD2
J: TRBJ2-1
size: few
DNA: TGCGCCAGCAGCCAAGGAGGCGGGAGGGACACCTACAATGAGCAGTTCTTC
CDR3: CASSQGGGRDTYNEQFF

V: TRBV5-4
D: .
J: TRBJ1-4
size: .
DNA: TGTGCCAGCAGCTTGGGCACAGCAACTAATGAAAAACTGTTTTTT
CDR3: CASSLGTATNEKLFF

V: TRBV19
D: .
J: TRBJ1-2
size: .
DNA: TGTGCCAGTAGTCCATCCGGGAACCTCTATGGCTACACCTTC
CDR3: CASSPSGNLYGYTF

V: TRBV7-9
D: TRBD2
J: TRBJ2-7
size: .
DNA: TGTGCCAGCAGAGGGGAGGGCAGGAATAACTACGAGCAGTACTTC
CDR3: CASRGEGRNNYEQYF

V: TRBV19
D: .
J: TRBJ2-2
size: .
DNA: TGTGCCAGTAGCCGGCAGGGATACACCGGGGAGCTGTTTTTT
CDR3: CASSRQGYTGELFF

V: TRBV12-3/TRBV12-4
D: .
J: TRBJ1-1
size: .
DNA: TGTGCCAGCAGTACAGAGATGAACACTGAAGCTTTCTTT
CDR3: CASSTEMNTEAFF

V: TRBV7-2
D: TRBD1
J: TRBJ2-7
size: .
DNA: TGTGCCAGCAGCTCAGGACAGGGAGTAGGTTCATACGAGCAGTACTTC
CDR3: CASSSGQGVGSYEQYF

V: TRBV11-2
D: .
J: TRBJ2-1
size: .
DNA: TGTGCCAGCAGCTCCCTTTTCGGGGGGCTAAACAATGAGCAGTTCTTC
CDR3: CASSSLFGGLNNEQFF

V: TRBV4-1
D: TRBD1
J: TRBJ1-2
size: .
DNA: TGCGCCAGCAGCCAAAAAGCTTACCAGGCGGGACAGGTCCTCCCTAACTATGGCTACACCTTC
CDR3: CASSQKAYQAGQVLPNYGYTF

V: TRBV30
D: .
J: TRBJ1-3
size: .
DNA: TGTGCCTGGAGCAGGGGCGGAAACACCATATATTTT
CDR3: CAWSRGGNTIYF